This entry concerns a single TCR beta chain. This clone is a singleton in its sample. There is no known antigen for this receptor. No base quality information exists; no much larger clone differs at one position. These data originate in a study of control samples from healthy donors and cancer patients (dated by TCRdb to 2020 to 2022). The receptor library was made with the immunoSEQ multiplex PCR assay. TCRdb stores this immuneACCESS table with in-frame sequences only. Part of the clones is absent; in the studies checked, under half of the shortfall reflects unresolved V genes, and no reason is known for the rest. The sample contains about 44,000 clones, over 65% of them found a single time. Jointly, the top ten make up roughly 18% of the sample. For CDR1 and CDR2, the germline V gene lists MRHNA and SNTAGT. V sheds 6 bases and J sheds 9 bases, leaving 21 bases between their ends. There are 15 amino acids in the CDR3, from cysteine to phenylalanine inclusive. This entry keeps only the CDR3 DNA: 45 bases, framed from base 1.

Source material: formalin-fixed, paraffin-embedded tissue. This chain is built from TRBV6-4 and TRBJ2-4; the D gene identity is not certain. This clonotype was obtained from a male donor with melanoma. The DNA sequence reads TGTGCCAGCAGCCACCTACGGCGGCCATCAATCATTCAGTACTTC. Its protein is CASSHLRRPSIIQYF.